This T cell receptor (beta chain) derives from a study of blood T cell repertoires in COVID-19. Study at large: Researchers got acute and convalescent COVID-19 samples from the United States, Italy and Spain. From T cells, B-cell-depleted T cells, or PBMCs came the material, which was cDNA or gDNA.

This clone was recorded once. The CDR3 totals 13 residues. CDR1 is MNHEY, CDR2 SVGEGT, per germline. V shed 5 bases and J shed 4 bases, with 11 bases lying between them. Source study methods: From reference gene primer amplification, estimates of nucleated cell counts were derived. Generated by immunoSEQ multiplex PCR, the TCRdb table keeps only in-frame clones and is missing some. That table is the source of V, J and clone size, and D and trimming were worked out from the DNA. The sample contains under 200,000 clones, 85% to 90% of which appear only once. The receptor was derived from a woman older than 75 in a cohort sampled during active or convalescent COVID-19. The chain recombines TRBV6-2 or TRBV6-3 with TRBJ1-1; D gene ambiguous. Sequencing was carried out using peripheral blood. The CDR3 loop reads CASSPPGSTEAFF. The DNA for the CDR3 is TGTGCCAGCAGTCCCCCGGGGAGCACTGAAGCTTTCTTT.